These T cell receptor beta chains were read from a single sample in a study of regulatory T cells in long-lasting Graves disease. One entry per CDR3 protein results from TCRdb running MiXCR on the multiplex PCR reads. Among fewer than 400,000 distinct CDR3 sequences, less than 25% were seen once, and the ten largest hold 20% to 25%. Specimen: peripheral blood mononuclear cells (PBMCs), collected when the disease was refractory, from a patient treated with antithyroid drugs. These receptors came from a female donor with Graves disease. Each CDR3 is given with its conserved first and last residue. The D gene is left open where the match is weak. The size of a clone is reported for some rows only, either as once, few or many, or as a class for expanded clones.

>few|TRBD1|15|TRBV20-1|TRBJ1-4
TGCAGTGCTGGTAAACCGGGACAGGGTGCTGAAAAACTGTTTTTT
CSAGKPGQGAEKLFF
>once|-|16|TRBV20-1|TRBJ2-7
TGCAGTGCTAGAGATCTTAAGGGAAGTGCCGCTTACGAGCAGTACTTC
CSARDLKGSAAYEQYF
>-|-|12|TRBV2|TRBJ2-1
TGTGCCATCCAGAGAGGGTCCCATGAGCAGTTCTTC
CAIQRGSHEQFF
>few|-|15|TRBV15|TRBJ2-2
TGTGCCACCAGCAGACGAAGGGGCGTCGGCGGGGAGCTGTTTTTT
CATSRRRGVGGELFF
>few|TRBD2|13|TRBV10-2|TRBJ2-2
TGCGCCACCCTTGGGGGGGGGTCCGGGGAGCTGTTTTTT
CATLGGGSGELFF
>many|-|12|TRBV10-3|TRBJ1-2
TGTGCCATCAGTGAGAGGAACTATGGCTACACCTTC
CAISERNYGYTF
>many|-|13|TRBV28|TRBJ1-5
TGTGCCAGCAGTTCCGTTGGCAATCAGCCCCAGCATTTT
CASSSVGNQPQHF
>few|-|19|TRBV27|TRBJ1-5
TGTGCCGGCAGTTTATATCCCCCAAAGACCCGTATTAGCAATCAGCCCCAGCATTTT
CAGSLYPPKTRISNQPQHF
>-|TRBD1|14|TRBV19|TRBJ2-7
TGTGCCAGTAAAGGGACAGGGCCTCCCTACGAGCAGTACTTC
CASKGTGPPYEQYF
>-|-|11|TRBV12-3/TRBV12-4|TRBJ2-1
TGTGCCAGCACCGAAGGGGATGAGCAGTTCTTC
CASTEGDEQFF
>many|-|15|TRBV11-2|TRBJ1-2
TGTGCCAGCAGCTTAGATTTTGGAGGTGGTTATGGCTACACCTTC
CASSLDFGGGYGYTF
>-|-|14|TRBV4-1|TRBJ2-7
TGCGCCAGCAGCCAAGATCGGGACGGTTACGAGCAGTACTTC
CASSQDRDGYEQYF
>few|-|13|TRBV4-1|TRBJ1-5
TGCGCCAGCAGCCGCCTATTAGGTCAGCCCCAGCATTTT
CASSRLLGQPQHF
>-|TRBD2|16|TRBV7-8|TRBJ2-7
TGTGCCAGCAGCTACTACGGGAGGGGGAACTCCTACGAGCAGTACTTC
CASSYYGRGNSYEQYF
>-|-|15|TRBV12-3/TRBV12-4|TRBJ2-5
TGTGCCAGCAGTTTAGAAGGACTTGGGGAGGAGACCCAGTACTTC
CASSLEGLGEETQYF
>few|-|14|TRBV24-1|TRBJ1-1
TGTGCCACCAGTGATTTCCCCGGGTACACTGAAGCTTTCTTT
CATSDFPGYTEAFF
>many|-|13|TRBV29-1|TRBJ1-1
TGCAGCGTTGATAGGTCAGACAACACTGAAGCTTTCTTT
CSVDRSDNTEAFF
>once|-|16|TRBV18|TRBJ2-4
TGTGCCAGCTCACCACAAGGACGGCAGCTCAAAAACATTCAGTACTTC
CASSPQGRQLKNIQYF
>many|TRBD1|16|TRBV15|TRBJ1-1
TGTGCCACCAGCGGCCGGGACAGGATAGGCGACACTGAAGCTTTCTTT
CATSGRDRIGDTEAFF
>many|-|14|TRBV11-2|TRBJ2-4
TGTGCCAGCAGCTTAGGCGACAGAACGGGCATTCAGTACTTC
CASSLGDRTGIQYF
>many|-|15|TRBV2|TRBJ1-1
TGTGCCAGCAGTGAATTACCCGCAGGGGCCGGGGAAGCTTTCTTT
CASSELPAGAGEAFF
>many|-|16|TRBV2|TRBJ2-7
TGTGCCAGCAGTGAAAAGGACGTTAGTTTCGGGAACGAGCAGTACTTC
CASSEKDVSFGNEQYF
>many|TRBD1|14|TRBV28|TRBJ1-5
TGTGCCAGCAGCCCCGGACAGGGCCGACAGCCCCAGCATTTT
CASSPGQGRQPQHF
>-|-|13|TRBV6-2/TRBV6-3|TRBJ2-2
TGTGCCAGCAGTTACTCAGCGGACGGGGAGCTGTTTTTT
CASSYSADGELFF
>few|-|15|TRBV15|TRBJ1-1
TGTGCCACCAGCCGCTGGGGCGAGGGGAACACTGAAGCTTTCTTT
CATSRWGEGNTEAFF
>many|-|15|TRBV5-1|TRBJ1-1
TGCGCCAGCAGCTTGGACCCAGGAGAGAACACTGAAGCTTTCTTT
CASSLDPGENTEAFF
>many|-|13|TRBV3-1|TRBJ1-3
TGTGCCAGCAGCCAACCAGCTGGAAACACCATATATTTT
CASSQPAGNTIYF
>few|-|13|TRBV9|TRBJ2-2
TGTGCCAGCAGCCCTTATCACGCCGGGGAGCTGTTTTTT
CASSPYHAGELFF
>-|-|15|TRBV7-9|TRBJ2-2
TGTGCCAGCGCGCGGGGGACAGCGAACACCGGGGAGCTGTTTTTT
CASARGTANTGELFF
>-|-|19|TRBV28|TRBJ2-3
TGTGCCAGCAGGGAATGGGGCGGGATGCCCAAAACTAGCACAGATACGCAGTATTTT
CASREWGGMPKTSTDTQYF
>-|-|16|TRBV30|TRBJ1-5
TGTGCCTGGAGTCTCAAGGCCGGGAGCAGAGGTCAGCCCCAGCATTTT
CAWSLKAGSRGQPQHF
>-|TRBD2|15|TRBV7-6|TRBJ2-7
TGTGCCAGCAGCTGGGGTAGCGGGGCCTCCTACGAGCAGTACTTC
CASSWGSGASYEQYF
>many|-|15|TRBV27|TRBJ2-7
TGTGCCAGCAGTTTGAGGGGAACTCCCCACTACGAGCAGTACTTC
CASSLRGTPHYEQYF
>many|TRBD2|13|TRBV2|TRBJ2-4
TGTGCCAGCACCGAGGGGACTAGGACTGTTCAGTACTTC
CASTEGTRTVQYF
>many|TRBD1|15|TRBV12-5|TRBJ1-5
TGTGCTAGTGGTTTGGGGACAGGGTTGGGTCAGCCCCAGCATTTT
CASGLGTGLGQPQHF